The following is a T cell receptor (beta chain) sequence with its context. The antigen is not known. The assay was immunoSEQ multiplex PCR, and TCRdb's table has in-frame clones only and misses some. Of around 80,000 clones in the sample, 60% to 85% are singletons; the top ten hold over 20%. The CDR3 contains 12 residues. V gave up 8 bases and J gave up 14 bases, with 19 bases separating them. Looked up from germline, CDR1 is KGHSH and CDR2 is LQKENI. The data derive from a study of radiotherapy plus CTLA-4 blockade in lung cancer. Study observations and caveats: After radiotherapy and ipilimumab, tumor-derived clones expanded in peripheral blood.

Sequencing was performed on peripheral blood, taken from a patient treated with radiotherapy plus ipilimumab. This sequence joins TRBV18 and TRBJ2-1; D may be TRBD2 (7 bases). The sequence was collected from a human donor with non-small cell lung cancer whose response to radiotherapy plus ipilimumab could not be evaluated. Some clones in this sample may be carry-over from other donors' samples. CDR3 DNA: TGTGCCAGCCGACTGGGCGAAGGGGGGGAGTTCTTC. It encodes CASRLGEGGEFF.